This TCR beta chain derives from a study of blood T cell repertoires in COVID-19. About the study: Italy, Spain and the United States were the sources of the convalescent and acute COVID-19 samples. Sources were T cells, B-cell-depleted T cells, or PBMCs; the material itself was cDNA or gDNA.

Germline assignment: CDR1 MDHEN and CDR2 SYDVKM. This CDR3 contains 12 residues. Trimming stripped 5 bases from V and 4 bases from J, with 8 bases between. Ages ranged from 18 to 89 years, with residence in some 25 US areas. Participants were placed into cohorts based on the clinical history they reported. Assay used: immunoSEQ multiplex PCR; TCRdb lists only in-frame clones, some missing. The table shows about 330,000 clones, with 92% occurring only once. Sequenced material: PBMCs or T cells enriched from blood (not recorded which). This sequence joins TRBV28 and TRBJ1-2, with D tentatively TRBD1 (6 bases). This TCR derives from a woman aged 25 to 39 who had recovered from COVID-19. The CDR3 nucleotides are TGTGCCAGCAGTCGACAGGTCTATGGCTACACCTTC. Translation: CASSRQVYGYTF.